Listed below are T cell receptor beta chains from one sample, sequenced in a study of CD8 T cells in Susac syndrome. Using its own MiXCR run on the immunoSEQ multiplex PCR reads, TCRdb lists one record per CDR3 protein. The data hold about 26,000 distinct CDR3 sequences, with 94% observed a single time. The sequenced sample consisted of CD8+ T cells from PBMCs. These receptors originate from a human donor in good health. CDR3s include the opening cysteine and the closing phenylalanine or tryptophan.

v_gene: TRBV20-1; j_gene: TRBJ2-2; CDR3aa: CSARVASSGRLAGELFF
v_gene: TRBV9; j_gene: TRBJ1-1; CDR3aa: CASSVGRYTEAFF
v_gene: TRBV5-6; j_gene: TRBJ1-6; CDR3aa: CAAGVKGYNSPLHF
v_gene: TRBV7-2; j_gene: TRBJ2-3; CDR3aa: CASSSRQEEPDTQYF
v_gene: TRBV5-1; j_gene: TRBJ2-7; CDR3aa: CASSPRRDPYEQYF
v_gene: TRBV28; j_gene: TRBJ1-2; CDR3aa: CAVPHQGRGRGYGYTF
v_gene: TRBV7-9; j_gene: TRBJ2-7; CDR3aa: CASSPGQGFEQYF
v_gene: TRBV19; j_gene: TRBJ2-1; CDR3aa: CASSILPDSYNEQFF
v_gene: TRBV7-9; j_gene: TRBJ1-3; CDR3aa: CASSPSDRVGNTIYF
v_gene: TRBV6-2/TRBV6-3; j_gene: TRBJ1-5; CDR3aa: CASSRTDSNQPQHF
v_gene: TRBV7-6; j_gene: TRBJ1-1; CDR3aa: CASSLGGSPLNTEAFF
v_gene: TRBV27; j_gene: TRBJ2-7; CDR3aa: CASSVSWPGQGHDEQYF
v_gene: TRBV6-2/TRBV6-3; j_gene: TRBJ2-1; CDR3aa: CASHTLRGSYNEQFF
v_gene: TRBV7-9; j_gene: TRBJ1-1; CDR3aa: CASSSWTGGGMNTEAFF
v_gene: TRBV28; j_gene: TRBJ2-7; CDR3aa: CASSLAYEQYF
v_gene: TRBV12-3/TRBV12-4; j_gene: TRBJ1-2; CDR3aa: CASSGQGWGYTF
v_gene: TRBV5-1; j_gene: TRBJ2-5; CDR3aa: CASSLWAGKEGTQYF
v_gene: TRBV7-9; j_gene: TRBJ1-5; CDR3aa: CASSLGRGIDSNQPQHF
v_gene: TRBV6-2/TRBV6-3; j_gene: TRBJ2-1; CDR3aa: CASSSERTGAYNEQFF
v_gene: TRBV20-1; j_gene: TRBJ1-2; CDR3aa: CSARELGGVLGYTF
v_gene: TRBV7-9; j_gene: TRBJ2-1; CDR3aa: CASSTLARPSYNEQFF
v_gene: TRBV27; j_gene: TRBJ2-6; CDR3aa: CASSFRPGQITSGANVLTF
v_gene: TRBV10-3; j_gene: TRBJ2-7; CDR3aa: CAISVVPGVSYEQYF
v_gene: TRBV12-5; j_gene: TRBJ2-1; CDR3aa: CASVRTSGEYNEQFF
v_gene: TRBV12-5; j_gene: TRBJ1-2; CDR3aa: CASGPPRGEGYTF
v_gene: TRBV6-1; j_gene: TRBJ2-1; CDR3aa: CASSLDSNEQFF
v_gene: TRBV12-3/TRBV12-4; j_gene: TRBJ2-7; CDR3aa: CASSPGTSYEQYF
v_gene: TRBV11-2; j_gene: TRBJ1-2; CDR3aa: CASSSPGTGWSRNYGYTF
v_gene: TRBV6-1; j_gene: TRBJ2-6; CDR3aa: CASSEAIATGAPRLF
v_gene: TRBV9; j_gene: TRBJ2-7; CDR3aa: CASSTGGGYYEQYF
v_gene: TRBV20-1; j_gene: TRBJ1-1; CDR3aa: CSARNTEAFF
v_gene: TRBV10-3; j_gene: TRBJ1-3; CDR3aa: CAISESSVSTSQGNTIYF
v_gene: TRBV11-2; j_gene: TRBJ2-7; CDR3aa: CASSLDSSYEQYF
v_gene: TRBV10-2; j_gene: TRBJ1-6; CDR3aa: CASSESREGPYNSPLHF
v_gene: TRBV5-1; j_gene: TRBJ2-1; CDR3aa: CATQGAYNEQFF
v_gene: TRBV19; j_gene: TRBJ2-2; CDR3aa: CASSFRTGGHTGELFF
v_gene: TRBV6-1; j_gene: TRBJ2-1; CDR3aa: CASSGGNWGYRNEQFF
v_gene: TRBV11-2; j_gene: TRBJ1-2; CDR3aa: CASSVGQTYGYTF
v_gene: TRBV7-2; j_gene: TRBJ2-7; CDR3aa: CASSLGTPLTTYEQYF
v_gene: TRBV6-5; j_gene: TRBJ2-3; CDR3aa: CASSSGRSGADTQYF
v_gene: TRBV4-3; j_gene: TRBJ2-7; CDR3aa: CASSQEQGYEQYF
v_gene: TRBV15; j_gene: TRBJ2-5; CDR3aa: CATSRDLLETQYF
v_gene: TRBV20-1; j_gene: TRBJ1-5; CDR3aa: CSARSQGPQHF
v_gene: TRBV2; j_gene: TRBJ2-7; CDR3aa: CASKTGTGGFSYEQYF
v_gene: TRBV29-1; j_gene: TRBJ1-2; CDR3aa: CSVDEDISYGYTF
v_gene: TRBV20-1; j_gene: TRBJ1-5; CDR3aa: CSATDRVENQPQHF
v_gene: TRBV27; j_gene: TRBJ2-7; CDR3aa: CASSFGPGGSYEQYF